This T cell receptor beta chain was obtained from a study of blood T cell repertoires in COVID-19. At the level of the study: PBMCs, B-cell-depleted T cells, or T cells were the source of the cDNA or gDNA that made up the material.

This CDR3 region has 13 residues. Trimming took off 8 bases at V and 2 bases at J, with 13 bases between the two ends. The V gene's germline CDR1 is MDHEN and CDR2 SYDVKM. With respect to this clone: Other DNA sequences of this sample code for an identical CDR3.

In the authors' workflow: Nucleated cell number was recorded as an estimate derived from reference gene primer amplification. The assay was immunoSEQ multiplex PCR, and TCRdb's table has in-frame clones only and misses some. V and J calls and clone size are as listed in that table; D and trimming were resolved from the DNA. Of approximately 240,000 clones in the sample, 84% were seen once. What was sequenced was peripheral blood. The chain combines TRBV28 with TRBJ2-7, with a weak D call TRBD1 (6 bases). This TCR derives from a woman older than 75 with active or convalescent COVID-19. CDR3 protein: CASLRTETYEQYF. CDR3 sequence (DNA): TGTGCCAGCCTGAGGACAGAAACCTACGAGCAGTACTTC.